This section outlines one T cell receptor beta chain sequence together with its context. It has no known antigen specificity. The sequencer was an Illumina HiSeq 2000. TCR beta cDNA libraries were made by 5'RACE template switching that added a universal primer site and unique molecular identifiers. Synthesis of cDNA was primed from the TCR beta constant segment and was followed by two consecutive PCR amplification steps. From the authors' description of their analysis: Reads were demultiplexed and grouped by UMI with MIGEC, and clonotypes were assembled and quantified with MiTCR. To exclude erroneous sequences, only TCR cDNA sequences supported by at least two reads were retained. The tcR package was used for downstream repertoire analysis, with clonotypes matched between fractions based on CDR3 nucleotide sequence plus V segment. VDJmatch was used to annotate antigen specificity against VDJdb, with one amino acid substitution allowed in CDR3. TCRdb reprocessed the sequencing reads and holds a single record per CDR3 protein sequence, with no DNA. Clone size and V and J calls follow TCRdb, not the original study. The sample's records list 300,000 to 450,000 distinct CDR3 sequences. In total, the top ten clones hold roughly 5.2% of the sample.

To determine HCMV serostatus, a commercial ELISA kit was used to detect HCMV-specific IgG in serum. Ficoll density gradient centrifugation was used to isolate peripheral blood mononuclear cells from blood. The sample belongs to a study of T cells expressing NK-cell markers (TCRdb year 2020). General notes on the study: In sorted CD3+CD56+NKG2C+, CD3+CD56+NKG2C- and CD3+CD56-NKG2C+ T-cell subsets from several donors, TCR beta-chain repertoires were profiled. Seven of the eight sequenced donors were HCMV-seropositive and one was HCMV-seronegative. All eight donors whose samples were sequenced were randomly selected healthy volunteers, three of them men and five women. Sequencing of the libraries produced 2 x 150 bp reads on Illumina HiSeq 2000/2500, MiSeq or NextSeq.

CDR1 is given as GTSNPN and CDR2 as SVGIG, both from the germline V gene (reference sequence). The cysteine opens and the phenylalanine closes a CDR3 of 13 amino acids. Only the protein is available. Points the paper makes about the study in general: In six donors, the dominant CD3+CD56+NKG2C+ clonotypes ranked among the top 10 CD8+ clonotypes, making up about 1.0-7.5% of CD8+ T cells. It remained unclear whether the expanded NKG2C-expressing T cell clones were specific for HCMV antigens. Those dominant clonotypes were again the most abundant among CD3+CD56-NKG2C+ cells in a handful of donors, at about 28.3-65%.

In this chain, TRBV30 is recombined with TRBJ2-3; absent DNA, TCRdb's TRBD1 call cannot be checked. Material for sequencing was blood T cells: a sorted CD56 or NKG2C T cell subset, CD4+ or CD8+ T cells, or bulk PBMC T cells (not recorded which). This TCR was recovered from a man aged 18-75 years in good health. The CDR3 sequence is CAWRTGGTDTQYF.